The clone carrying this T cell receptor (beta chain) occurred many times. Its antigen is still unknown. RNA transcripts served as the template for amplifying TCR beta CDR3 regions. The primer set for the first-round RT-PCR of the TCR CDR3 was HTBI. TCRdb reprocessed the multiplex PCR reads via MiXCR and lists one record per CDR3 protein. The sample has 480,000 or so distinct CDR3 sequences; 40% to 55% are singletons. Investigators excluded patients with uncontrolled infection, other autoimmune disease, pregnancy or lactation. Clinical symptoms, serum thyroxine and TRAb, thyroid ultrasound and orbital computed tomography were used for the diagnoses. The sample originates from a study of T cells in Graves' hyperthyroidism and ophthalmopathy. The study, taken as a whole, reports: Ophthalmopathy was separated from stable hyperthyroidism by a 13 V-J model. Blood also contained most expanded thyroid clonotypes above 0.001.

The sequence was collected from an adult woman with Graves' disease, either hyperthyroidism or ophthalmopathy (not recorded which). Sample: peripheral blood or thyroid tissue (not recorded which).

CDR3 nucleotide sequence: TGTGCCAGCAGTTACGGGCAGGGGGCTGACGAAGGCTACACCTTC. Protein: CASSYGQGADEGYTF. The genes are TRBV6-5 and TRBJ1-2; 8 nucleotides agree with TRBD1. The CDR3 is made up of 15 amino acids. Germline-derived CDR1 and CDR2 are MNHEY and SVGAGI. Trimming took 2 bases from V and 8 from J; bases not matched to a gene: 10.